The 17 T cell receptor beta chains in this list originate from one sample, sequenced in a study of cytomegalovirus exposure and HLA in healthy donors. Primers included in the PCR were 60 Vbeta and 13 Jbeta primers. Sequenced by immunoSEQ multiplex PCR; TCRdb stores in-frame clones only, minus some. The data contain about 140,000 clones, 73% of them seen just once; the ten biggest clones take up 1% to 1.5%. The sequencing input was PBMCs. The receptor set was obtained from a woman aged 40 to 50 in good health and CMV-seronegative.

The chain carries TRBV27 and TRBJ2-7; 8 bases are a match to TRBD1. J gave up 3 bases and V 4 bases, and 8 bases lay outside the gene matches. Germline V CDR1 and CDR2: MNHEY, SMNVEV (reference sequence). The CDR3 is 15 residues long. CDR3 DNA: TGTGCCAGCAGTTCCCCCGGGACAGGCGACTACGAGCAGTACTTC. Its protein product is CASSSPGTGDYEQYF.

The V call is TRBV5-1, the J call TRBJ2-1; perhaps TRBD2 as D (6 bases). The V gene's germline CDR1 is SGHRS and CDR2 YFSETQ. The CDR3 covers 15 residues. Trimming removed 0 bases from V and 4 bases from J, with 11 bases in between. The CDR3 DNA sequence: TGCGCCAGCAGCTTGGGGGGGGAGAAGTACAATGAGCAGTTCTTC. It is translated as CASSLGGEKYNEQFF.

The chain combines TRBV4-1 with TRBJ2-3; 9 bases match TRBD1. Germline CDR1 MGHRA, CDR2 YSYEKL. With 4 bases clipped from V and 4 bases from J, the junction kept 9 bases outside the gene matches. This CDR3 is 16 amino acids long. The CDR3 here is CASSPRDGQGPDTQYF. Here the CDR3 DNA reads TGCGCCAGCAGCCCCCGTGACGGACAGGGGCCAGATACGCAGTATTTT.

This chain uses TRBV5-1 with TRBJ2-2, with D possibly matching TRBD1 (5 bases). V was shortened by 3 bases and J by 4 bases, with 13 bases between the two germline ends. This CDR3 has 15 residues. Germline CDR1 is SGHRS and CDR2 is YFSETQ. The CDR3 coding sequence is TGCGCCAGCAGCTCGTCCCTAGGGGTCACCGGGGAGCTGTTTTTT. It specifies CASSSSLGVTGELFF.

This rearrangement joins TRBV5-4 to TRBJ2-6, with 10 bases identical to TRBD1. The V and J ends lost 4 bases and 1 base, in that order; junction bases with no gene match: 5. Per germline, CDR1 SGHNT and CDR2 YYREEE (reference sequence). The CDR3 spans 17 residues. This CDR3 is CASSIPGQGSGANVLTF. The CDR3 nucleotides read TGTGCCAGCAGCATACCGGGACAGGGGTCTGGGGCCAACGTCCTGACTTTC.

The chain is built from TRBV28 and TRBJ1-1; no clear D. V lost 5 bases to trimming and J lost 4 bases, with 8 bases between them. The CDR3 consists of 12 residues. Germline CDR1 and CDR2: MDHEN and SYDVKM. The CDR3 nucleotides read TGTGCCAGCAGTGCGACAAGCACTGAAGCTTTCTTT. This codes for CASSATSTEAFF. Supplemented by reference TRBV28 and TRBJ1-1, the full variable domain reads DVKVTQSSRYLVKRTGEKVFLECVQDMDHENMFWYRQDPGLGLRLIYFSYDVKMKEKGDIPEGYSVSREKKERFSLILESASTNQTSMYLCASSATSTEAFFGQGTRLTVV.

This chain links TRBV15 with TRBJ1-3; D unresolved. Germline loops: CDR1 LNHNV, CDR2 YYDKDF (reference sequence). The V end was cut by 1 base, the J end by 3 bases, with 10 bases between. The CDR3 totals 15 residues. CDR3 sequence reads: CATSRAGFGGNTIYF. CDR3 in DNA: TGTGCCACCAGCAGAGCGGGGTTCGGTGGAAACACCATATATTTT.

This sequence joins TRBV27 and TRBJ1-2; D might be TRBD1 (5 bases). Between the trimmed V and J ends, which lost 1 base and 4 bases, there was a span of 16 bases. Germline assignment: CDR1 MNHEY and CDR2 SMNVEV (reference sequence). The CDR3 loop spans 16 amino acids. The CDR3 region has the DNA TGTGCCAGCAGTTTATGGGGAAGGGGTGAAAGCTATGGCTACACCTTC. Amino acid sequence: CASSLWGRGESYGYTF.

This sequence joins TRBV9 and TRBJ2-1; 9 nucleotides align to TRBD1. Trimming took 0 bases from V and 2 from J; bases not matched to a gene: 9. The CDR3 has 18 amino acids. Looked up from germline, CDR1 is SGDLS and CDR2 is YYNGEE. The CDR3 bases are TGTGCCAGCAGCGTAGTGGGTTCGGGACAGGGACCCTACAATGAGCAGTTCTTC. Residues: CASSVVGSGQGPYNEQFF.

This clone was seen a single time. The rearrangement uses TRBV9 and TRBJ2-1; perhaps TRBD2 as D (6 bases). CDR3 length equals 15 residues. From germline, CDR1 is SGDLS and CDR2 YYNGEE. Trimming pared 0 bases from V and 6 bases from J, leaving 13 bases between. The CDR3 region has the DNA TGTGCCAGCAGCGTAGGAGGGGCGCGGGGCAATGAGCAGTTCTTC. Amino acids: CASSVGGARGNEQFF. The whole variable domain, remainder taken from reference TRBV9 and TRBJ2-1, is DSGVTQTPKHLITATGQRVTLRCSPRSGDLSVYWYQQSLDQGLQFLIQYYNGEERAKGNILERFSAQQFPDLHSELNLSSLELGDSALYFCASSVGGARGNEQFFGPGTRLTVL.

The chain links TRBV9 to TRBJ2-2; the match to TRBD1 covers 8 bases. Germline V gene data show CDR1 as SGDLS and CDR2 as YYNGEE. This CDR3 is 17 amino acids long. V lost 3 bases to trimming and J lost 3 bases; unmatched junction nucleotides: 10. DNA of the CDR3: TGTGCCAGCAGCGCTTCCGGACAGGGTCATGACACCGGGGAGCTGTTTTTT. Its protein product is CASSASGQGHDTGELFF.

This chain links TRBV7-9 with TRBJ2-5; 8 bases agree with TRBD2. The CDR3 has 19 residues. Trimming took 3 bases from V and 0 from J; bases not matched to a gene: 15. Germline V gene sequence: CDR1 SEHNR, CDR2 FQNEAQ (reference sequence). The CDR3 DNA follows: TGTGCCAGCAGCTTCATCGCGGTCCGGGGGGGCCAGTACCAAGAGACCCAGTACTTC. Its translation is CASSFIAVRGGQYQETQYF.

The CDR3 loop reads CASSLLGGSHQPQHF. The CDR3 nucleotides read TGTGCCAGCAGTCTCCTAGGGGGCTCGCATCAGCCCCAGCATTTT. This sequence joins TRBV27 and TRBJ1-5, with 7 positions matching TRBD1. Trimming took 5 bases from V and 5 from J; bases not matched to a gene: 9. Germline-derived CDR1 and CDR2 are MNHEY and SMNVEV (reference sequence). This CDR3 is 15 amino acids long.

Only one count was recorded for this clone. The genes are TRBV6-1 and TRBJ2-2; D may be TRBD2 (6 bases). V was pared by 0 bases and J by 5 bases, with 7 bases between. Germline CDR1 and CDR2: MNHNS and SASEGT. The CDR3 totals 14 residues. The CDR3 loop reads CASSEARGTGELFF. DNA for the CDR3: TGTGCCAGCAGTGAAGCCCGGGGGACCGGGGAGCTGTTTTTT.

This clone was recorded a few times. This chain links TRBV2 with TRBJ2-7; D perhaps matches TRBD2 (5 bases). Germline CDR1 is SNHLY and CDR2 is FYNNEI. Trimming removed 2 bases at V and 2 bases at J, with 7 bases between. The CDR3 is 13 residues long. For the CDR3, the DNA is TGTGCCAGCAGTGAATCAGCGGCCTACGAGCAGTACTTC. This translates into CASSESAAYEQYF.

The rearrangement links TRBV27 to TRBJ2-2, with 9 bases fitting TRBD2. V trimming: 0 bases; J trimming: 6 bases; junction bases outside the gene matches: 2. The CDR3 is made up of 15 amino acids. Germline CDR1 is MNHEY and CDR2 is SMNVEV (reference sequence). The CDR3 protein is CASSLSSSGAGELFF. CDR3 sequence (DNA): TGTGCCAGCAGTTTATCTTCTAGCGGGGCCGGGGAGCTGTTTTTT.

This clone showed up just once. The V call is TRBV7-3, the J call TRBJ2-7; 9 nucleotides match TRBD1. Germline V gives CDR1 SGHTA, CDR2 FQGTGA. The J segment lost 4 bases and the V segment lost 5 bases, leaving 6 bases of the junction unmatched. The CDR3 sequence is 14 residues long. The CDR3 DNA follows: TGTGCCAGCAGCGAGGGACAGGGAGGATACGAGCAGTACTTC. This sequence encodes CASSEGQGGYEQYF.